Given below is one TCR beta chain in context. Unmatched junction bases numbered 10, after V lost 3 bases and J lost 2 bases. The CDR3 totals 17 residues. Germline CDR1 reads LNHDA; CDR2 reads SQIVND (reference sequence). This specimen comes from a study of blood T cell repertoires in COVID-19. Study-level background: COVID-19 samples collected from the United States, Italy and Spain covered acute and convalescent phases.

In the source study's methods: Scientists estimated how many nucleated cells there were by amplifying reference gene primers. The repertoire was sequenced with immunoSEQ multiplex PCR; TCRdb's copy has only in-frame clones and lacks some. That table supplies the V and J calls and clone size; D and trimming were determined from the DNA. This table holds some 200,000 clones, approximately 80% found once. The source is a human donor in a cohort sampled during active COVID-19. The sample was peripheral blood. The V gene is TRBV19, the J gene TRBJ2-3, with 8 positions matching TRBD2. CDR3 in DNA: TGTGCCAGTAGTATTCGGGGGGGTAGCGGACTCACAGATACGCAGTATTTT. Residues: CASSIRGGSGLTDTQYF.